Sequencing of this T cell receptor (beta chain) was carried out in a study of spatial heterogeneity in lung cancer. Time point of the sample: sample taken at primary tumor resection. No cells were sorted before sequencing. The whole RNA sequenced was extracted from tumor, nontumor lung or frozen PBMC. MiXCR, applied by TCRdb to the 5' RACE reads, yields one record per CDR3 protein. Of fewer than 12,000 distinct CDR3 sequences in the sample, roughly an eighth were seen once. The CDR3 is 15 amino acids. Trimming removed 0 bases from V and 6 bases from J, with 14 bases in between. Germline V gives CDR1 MGHDK, CDR2 SYGVNS. Study results and limitations: The study found that expanded intratumoral alpha and beta TCR counts tracked tumor mutation counts.

At least ten counts were recorded for this clonotype. What it binds is not known. The J gene is TRBJ1-2, the V gene TRBV25-1, with a possible D match to TRBD1 (5 bases). This TCR came from a male donor with early-stage non-small cell lung cancer. The specimen was lung tumor tissue, collected at surgery. CDR3 DNA sequence: TGTGCCAGCAGTGAATACGACCAGGGTTTCGATGGCTACACCTTC. Its protein product is CASSEYDQGFDGYTF.